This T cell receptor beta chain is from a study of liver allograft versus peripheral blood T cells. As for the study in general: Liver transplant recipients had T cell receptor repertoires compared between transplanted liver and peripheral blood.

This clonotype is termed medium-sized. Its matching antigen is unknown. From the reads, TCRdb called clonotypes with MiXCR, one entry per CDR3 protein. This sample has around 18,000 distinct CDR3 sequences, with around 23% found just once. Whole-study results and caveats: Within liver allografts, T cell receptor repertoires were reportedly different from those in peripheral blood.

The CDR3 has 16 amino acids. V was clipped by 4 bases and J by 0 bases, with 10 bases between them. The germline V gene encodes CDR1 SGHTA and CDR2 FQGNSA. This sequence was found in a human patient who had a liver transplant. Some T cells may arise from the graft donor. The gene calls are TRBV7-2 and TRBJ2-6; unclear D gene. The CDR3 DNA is TGTGCCAGCAGCTATAATCGTGGCTCTGGGGCCAACGTCCTGACTTTC. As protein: CASSYNRGSGANVLTF.